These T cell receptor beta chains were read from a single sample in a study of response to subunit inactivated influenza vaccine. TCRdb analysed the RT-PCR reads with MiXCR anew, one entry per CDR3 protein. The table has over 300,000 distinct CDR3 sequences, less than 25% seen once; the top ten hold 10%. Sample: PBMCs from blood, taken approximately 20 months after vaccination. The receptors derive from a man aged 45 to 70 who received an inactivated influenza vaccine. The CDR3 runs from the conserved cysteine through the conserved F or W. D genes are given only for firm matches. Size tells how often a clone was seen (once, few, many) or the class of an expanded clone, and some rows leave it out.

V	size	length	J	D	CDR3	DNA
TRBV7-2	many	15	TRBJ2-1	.	CASSLATGVKNEQFF	TGTGCCAGCAGCTTGGCGACGGGAGTGAAAAATGAGCAGTTCTTC
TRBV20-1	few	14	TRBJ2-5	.	CSAREKVIAETQYF	TGCAGTGCTAGAGAGAAGGTCATTGCGGAGACCCAGTACTTC
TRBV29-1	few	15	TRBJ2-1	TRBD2	CSVEEPGLAINEQFF	TGCAGCGTTGAAGAGCCGGGACTAGCCATCAATGAGCAGTTCTTC
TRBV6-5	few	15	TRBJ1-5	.	CASSYSFGANQPQHF	TGTGCCAGCAGTTACTCTTTCGGGGCCAATCAGCCCCAGCATTTT
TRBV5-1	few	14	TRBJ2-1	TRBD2	CASSFTSGTNEQFF	TGCGCCAGCAGCTTTACTAGCGGGACCAATGAGCAGTTCTTC
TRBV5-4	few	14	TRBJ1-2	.	CASSLVGSAYGYTF	TGTGCCAGCAGCTTGGTGGGTTCGGCCTATGGCTACACCTTC
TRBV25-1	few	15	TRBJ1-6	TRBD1	CASSEYQGANSPLHF	TGTGCCAGCAGTGAATATCAGGGGGCGAATTCACCCCTCCACTTT
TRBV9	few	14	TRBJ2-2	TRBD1	CASSVLQGAGELFF	TGTGCCAGCAGCGTCCTACAGGGGGCCGGGGAGCTGTTTTTT
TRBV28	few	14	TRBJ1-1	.	CASSFRQGRTEAFF	TGTGCCAGCAGTTTCAGGCAGGGCCGCACTGAAGCTTTCTTT
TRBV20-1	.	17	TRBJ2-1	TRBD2	CSARAAPGTISYNEQFF	TGCAGTGCTAGAGCAGCCCCAGGGACTATCTCTTACAATGAGCAGTTCTTC
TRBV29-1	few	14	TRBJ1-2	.	CSVMTGLLPDGYTF	TGCAGCGTAATGACAGGTTTACTCCCAGACGGCTACACCTTC
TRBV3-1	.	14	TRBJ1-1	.	CASSGWGRNTEAFF	TGTGCCAGCAGCGGGTGGGGAAGGAACACTGAAGCTTTCTTT
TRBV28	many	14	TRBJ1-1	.	CASKTPRRPTEAFF	TGTGCCAGCAAGACACCAAGACGGCCCACTGAAGCTTTCTTT